Listed below are T cell receptor beta chains from one sample, sequenced in a study of T cells after yellow fever vaccination. TCRdb analysed the 5' RACE reads with MiXCR anew, one entry per CDR3 protein. Of under 80,000 distinct CDR3 sequences in the sample, 6.5% to 9% were seen once. The specimen was CD8+ T cells sorted from PBMCs, collected 15 days after the yellow fever booster vaccination. Every receptor here comes from a man in his thirties or forties who received the YFV17D yellow fever vaccine. The CDR3 runs from the conserved cysteine through the conserved F or W. The D gene is left open where the match is weak. The listing skips clone size in some rows; elsewhere it reads once, few, many or a size class.

cdr3_nt	cdr3_aa	v_call	j_call	d_call	clone_size
TGCAGTGCCTTCGGGGAGTCTAATCAGCCCCAGCATTTT	CSAFGESNQPQHF	TRBV20-1	TRBJ1-5	NA	many
TGTGCCAGCAGTTTCCTCGGGGGCGTGAGTACCGGGGAGCTGTTTTTT	CASSFLGGVSTGELFF	TRBV27	TRBJ2-2	NA	many
TGCAGTGCTAGTGCACTAGCGGGGAACCAAGAGACCCAGTACTTC	CSASALAGNQETQYF	TRBV20-1	TRBJ2-5	TRBD2	NA
TGTGCCAGCAGCCACTCAGGGGGCCCGACGCACGATACGCAGTATTTT	CASSHSGGPTHDTQYF	TRBV7-2	TRBJ2-3	TRBD1	many
TGCGCCAGCAGCCAAGATACCCCAGCCCTGGCAGATACGCAGTATTTT	CASSQDTPALADTQYF	TRBV4-3	TRBJ2-3	NA	many
TGTGCCAGTAGTATGGCGGGAGGAGATTACGAGCAGTACTTC	CASSMAGGDYEQYF	TRBV19	TRBJ2-7	TRBD2	many
TGCGCCAGCAGCTTGGCCGGATATTACACAGATACGCAGTATTTT	CASSLAGYYTDTQYF	TRBV5-1	TRBJ2-3	NA	many
TGCAGCGTTGGGGGGACAGGTGGTACGACTGAAGCTTTCTTT	CSVGGTGGTTEAFF	TRBV29-1	TRBJ1-1	TRBD1	many
TGTGCCAGCAGCACTGGCCCACCGCCTAACACCGGGGAGCTGTTTTTT	CASSTGPPPNTGELFF	TRBV13	TRBJ2-2	NA	many
TGTGCCAGCAGCGGCGGATATGCAACTAATGAAAAACTGTTTTTT	CASSGGYATNEKLFF	TRBV9	TRBJ1-4	NA	many
TGTGCCAGCAGCCAAGGGCTAGCGGGAGGTAATGAGCAGTTCTTC	CASSQGLAGGNEQFF	TRBV3-1	TRBJ2-1	TRBD2	many
TGCGCCAGCGCCGGGTCCTACGAGCAGTACTTC	CASAGSYEQYF	TRBV5-1	TRBJ2-7	NA	many
TGCGCCAGCAGTGAATTTGGGGGACAGTCCTACGAGCAGTACTTC	CASSEFGGQSYEQYF	TRBV10-2	TRBJ2-7	TRBD1	many
TGCAGCGTCCAACAGGGGGGTCAGCCCCAGCATTTT	CSVQQGGQPQHF	TRBV29-1	TRBJ1-5	TRBD1	many
TGCAGTGCCTACCCGTGGCGGGAGGGAGCAGATACGCAGTATTTT	CSAYPWREGADTQYF	TRBV20-1	TRBJ2-3	TRBD2	few
TGCAGTGCCAAGATGACACTGACTGATAACTATGGCTACACCTTC	CSAKMTLTDNYGYTF	TRBV20-1	TRBJ1-2	NA	few
TGCGCCAGCAGCCAAGAATTGTGGACGGGGAACGAGCAGTACTTC	CASSQELWTGNEQYF	TRBV4-3	TRBJ2-7	NA	NA
TGTGCCAGCACCCTGGGGGACCACGAGCAGTACTTC	CASTLGDHEQYF	TRBV2	TRBJ2-7	NA	many
TGTGCCAACGATACGCAGTATTTT	CANDTQYF	TRBV19	TRBJ2-3	NA	many
TGTGCCAGCAGCCATCCCTTGAAGACTGAAGCTTTCTTT	CASSHPLKTEAFF	TRBV7-9	TRBJ1-1	NA	NA
TGCGCCAGCAGCCAAGGGGGGGGGGTCTACGAGCAGTACTTC	CASSQGGGVYEQYF	TRBV4-3	TRBJ2-7	TRBD2	many
TGTGCCAGCAGTTTAGCGCTGAGTCCAAACAATGAGCAGTTCTTC	CASSLALSPNNEQFF	TRBV12-3/TRBV12-4	TRBJ2-1	NA	few
TGCGCCAGCAGTGACCATTCGGGGAGCACAGATACGCAGTATTTT	CASSDHSGSTDTQYF	TRBV10-1	TRBJ2-3	NA	many
TGTGCCAGCAGCTTCTCGGGGGGGACCGAGCAGTTCTTC	CASSFSGGTEQFF	TRBV5-4	TRBJ2-1	TRBD2	few
TGTGCCAGCAGTTTTGCGGGACAGGTGTACAATGAGCAGTTCTTC	CASSFAGQVYNEQFF	TRBV6-5	TRBJ2-1	TRBD1	many
TGCAGCGTTGGATCAGGGATCGGGTCCAAAAACATTCAGTACTTC	CSVGSGIGSKNIQYF	TRBV29-1	TRBJ2-4	NA	many
TGTGCCAGCAGCTTCCCGGGACAGCACTACGAGCAGTACTTC	CASSFPGQHYEQYF	TRBV7-2	TRBJ2-7	TRBD1	few
TGTGCCAGCAGTTACTTGGACACCCAGGGGGAAGAGACCCAGTACTTC	CASSYLDTQGEETQYF	TRBV12-3/TRBV12-4	TRBJ2-5	TRBD1	many